This T cell receptor (beta chain) comes out of a study of TIL therapy for anti-PD-1-resistant metastatic lung cancer. The wider study: Patients then received nivolumab; progressors got lymphodepletion, TIL and IL-2. Patients had a median age of approximately 57 years (range 38-75).

The study, taken as a whole, reports: Patients were highly selected, enriched for treatment-naive, never-smoker and oncogene-addicted cases.

As to time point: pre-treatment sample, taken before nivolumab and TIL therapy. This was the immunoSEQ v3 assay. Using immunoSEQ multiplex PCR, the repertoire was profiled, and TCRdb retains in-frame clones only, with some absent. The repertoire holds about 60,000 clones, roughly 87% seen once, with around 2.6% in the top ten. Concerning this clone itself: What it binds is not known.

The germline V gene encodes CDR1 MNHEY and CDR2 SMNVEV (reference sequence). The CDR3 contains 15 residues. V was shortened by 1 base and J by 0 bases, with 6 bases between the two germline ends. The TCR comes from a person aged 25 to 80 with non-small cell lung cancer. Source: blood, taken at baseline. V usage is TRBV27 and J usage is TRBJ1-4; D remains unclear. CDR3: CASSLYRTTNEKLFF. The CDR3 DNA sequence: TGTGCCAGCAGTTTATACAGAACAACTAATGAAAAACTGTTTTTT.